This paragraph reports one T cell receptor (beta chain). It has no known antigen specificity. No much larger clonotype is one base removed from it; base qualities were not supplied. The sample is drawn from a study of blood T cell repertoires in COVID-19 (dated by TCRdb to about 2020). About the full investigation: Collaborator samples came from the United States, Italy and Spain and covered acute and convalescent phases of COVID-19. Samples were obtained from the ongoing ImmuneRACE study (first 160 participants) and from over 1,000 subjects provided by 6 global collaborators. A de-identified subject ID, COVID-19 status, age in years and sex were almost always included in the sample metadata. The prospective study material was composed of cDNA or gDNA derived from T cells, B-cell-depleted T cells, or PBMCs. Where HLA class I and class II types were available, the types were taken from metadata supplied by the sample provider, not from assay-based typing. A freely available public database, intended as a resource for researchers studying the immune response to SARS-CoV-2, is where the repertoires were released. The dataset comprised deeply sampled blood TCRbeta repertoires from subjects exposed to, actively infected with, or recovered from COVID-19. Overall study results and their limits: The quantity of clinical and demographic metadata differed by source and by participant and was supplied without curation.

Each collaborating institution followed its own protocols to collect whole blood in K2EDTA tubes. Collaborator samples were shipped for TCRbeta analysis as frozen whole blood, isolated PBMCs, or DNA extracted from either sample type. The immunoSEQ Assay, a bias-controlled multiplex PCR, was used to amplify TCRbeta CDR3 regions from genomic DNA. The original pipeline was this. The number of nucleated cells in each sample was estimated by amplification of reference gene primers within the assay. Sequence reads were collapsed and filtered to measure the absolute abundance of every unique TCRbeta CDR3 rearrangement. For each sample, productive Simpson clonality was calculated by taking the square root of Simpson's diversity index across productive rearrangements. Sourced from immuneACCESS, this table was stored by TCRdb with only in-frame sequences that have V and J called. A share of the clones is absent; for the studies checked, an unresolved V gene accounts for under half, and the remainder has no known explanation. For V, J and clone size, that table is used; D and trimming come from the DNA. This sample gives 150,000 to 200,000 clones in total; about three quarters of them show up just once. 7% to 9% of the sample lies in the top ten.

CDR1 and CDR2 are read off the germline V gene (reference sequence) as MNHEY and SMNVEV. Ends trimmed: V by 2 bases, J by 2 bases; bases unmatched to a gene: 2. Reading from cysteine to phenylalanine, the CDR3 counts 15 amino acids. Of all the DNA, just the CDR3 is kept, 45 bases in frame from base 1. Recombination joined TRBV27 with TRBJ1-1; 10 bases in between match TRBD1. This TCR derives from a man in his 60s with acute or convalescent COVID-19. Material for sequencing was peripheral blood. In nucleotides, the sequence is TGTGCCAGCAGTTTAGGGACAGGGGCCAACACTGAAGCTTTCTTT. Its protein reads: CASSLGTGANTEAFF.